Presented here are 2 T cell receptor beta chains from one specimen sequenced in a study of cytomegalovirus exposure and HLA in healthy donors (dated by TCRdb to the late 2010s). Library creation used the immunoSEQ multiplex PCR assay. The multiplex PCR relied on a mix of 60 forward primers for TCR Vbeta segments and 13 reverse primers for TCR Jbeta segments. Held by TCRdb, this immuneACCESS table contains in-frame sequences only and omits some clones. Under half of the omission traces to an unresolved V gene where checked; the cause of the rest is unknown. Present in this sample are around 100,000 clones, approximately 80% of which were seen just once. The top ten constitute around 5% of the sample. The sequenced sample was PBMCs. The receptors here all came from a woman aged 18-29 years in good health and CMV-seropositive.

The V and J genes are TRBV6-5 and TRBJ1-3; D is uncertain. V lost 6 bases and J 4 bases, leaving 4 bases between the germline ends. Germline V gives CDR1 MNHEY, CDR2 SVGAGI. The CDR3 spans 11 residues. CDR3: CASRIGNTIYF. The CDR3 DNA reads TGTGCCAGCAGAATAGGAAACACCATATATTTT.

The chain has TRBV13 and TRBJ1-3; TRBD1 agrees at 8 bases. J was trimmed by 3 bases and V by 0 bases; bases with no gene match: 10. Germline assignment: CDR1 PRHDT and CDR2 FYEKMQ (reference sequence). This CDR3 contains 18 residues. This chain's CDR3 is CASSLGGQGSLLGNTIYF. The CDR3 DNA reads as TGTGCCAGCAGCTTAGGAGGACAGGGCAGCTTACTTGGAAACACCATATATTTT. The variable domain in full, with the rest retrieved from reference TRBV13 and TRBJ1-3, is AAGVIQSPRHLIKEKRETATLKCYPIPRHDTVYWYQQGPGQDPQFLISFYEKMQSDKGSIPDRFSAQQFSDYHSELNMSSLELGDSALYFCASSLGGQGSLLGNTIYFGEGSWLTVV.